A selection of T cell receptor beta chains follows, all from one sample in a study of cytomegalovirus exposure and HLA in healthy donors. Some clones are missing from TCRdb's copy, which holds only in-frame ones; the method was immunoSEQ multiplex PCR. The data hold around 84,000 clones, with roughly 80% observed a single time. Sequences were obtained from PBMCs. These receptors originate from a man aged 45 to 65 in good health and CMV-seronegative. The CDR3 runs from the conserved cysteine through the conserved F or W. A D gene is named only where the DNA matches it firmly. Part of the rows lack a size; the others show once, few, many or a class for expanded clones.

d_gene,j_gene,abundance,v_gene,len,CDR3nt,CDR3aa
NA,TRBJ1-4,NA,TRBV4-1,15,TGCGCCAGCAGCCAAGGGTTGGGCTTTCTCGAAAAACTGTTTTTT,CASSQGLGFLEKLFF
NA,TRBJ2-5,NA,TRBV10-3,10,TGTGCCATCGCTGCGGAGACCCAGTACTTC,CAIAAETQYF
NA,TRBJ1-6,NA,TRBV30,15,TGTGCCTGGAGAGGGGGGGAATCCCGGTATTCACCCCTCCACTTT,CAWRGGESRYSPLHF
TRBD2,TRBJ2-3,NA,TRBV9,17,TGTGCCAGCAGTCGTTCCACTAGCGGGGGTTGGGCAGATACGCAGTATTTT,CASSRSTSGGWADTQYF
NA,TRBJ2-5,NA,TRBV25-1,14,TGTGCCAGCAGTGAATACGGGACACTAGAGACCCAGTACTTC,CASSEYGTLETQYF
TRBD1,TRBJ2-2,NA,TRBV2,14,TGTGCCAGCAGCAAGGACAGGGGAACCGGGGAGCTGTTTTTT,CASSKDRGTGELFF
TRBD2,TRBJ2-1,NA,TRBV4-3,16,TGCGCCAGCAGCCAAGATACGGGGGGGCCCTACAATGAGCAGTTCTTC,CASSQDTGGPYNEQFF
NA,TRBJ2-5,NA,TRBV10-3,14,TGTGCCATCAGTGTCCGTCCACGGCAAGAGACCCAGTACTTC,CAISVRPRQETQYF
NA,TRBJ2-7,NA,TRBV7-2,14,TGTGCCAGCAGCTTCGCGGGGCCCACCTACGAGCAGTACTTC,CASSFAGPTYEQYF
TRBD2,TRBJ2-1,NA,TRBV30,17,TGTGCCTGGAGGAGGGCTAGCGGGGTCCGGGAGTACAATGAGCAGTTCTTC,CAWRRASGVREYNEQFF
NA,TRBJ1-5,once,TRBV18,16,TGTGCCAGCTCACCCTCGCGAGGGGGAAGCAATCAGCCCCAGCATTTT,CASSPSRGGSNQPQHF
TRBD1,TRBJ1-1,NA,TRBV18,14,TGTGCCAGCTCCCTCTGGGACAGCGACACTGAAGCTTTCTTT,CASSLWDSDTEAFF
NA,TRBJ2-7,NA,TRBV6-1,13,TGTGCCAGCAGTGTCTCTTTCGTGTACGAGCAGTACTTC,CASSVSFVYEQYF
NA,TRBJ2-7,NA,TRBV11-1,15,TGTGCCAGCAGACCTAGGGAGGTAATTGCCTACGAGCAGTACTTC,CASRPREVIAYEQYF
NA,TRBJ1-1,NA,TRBV30,13,TGTGCCTGGAGTATAGACAGGCGGACTGAAGCTTTCTTT,CAWSIDRRTEAFF
TRBD1,TRBJ2-5,few,TRBV4-1,16,TGCGCCAGCAGCCAAGATAGGACAGGGGGTTTAGAGACCCAGTACTTC,CASSQDRTGGLETQYF
NA,TRBJ2-7,NA,TRBV6-6,14,TGTGCCAGCAGTTACCTCCAGGGCACCTACGAGCAGTACTTC,CASSYLQGTYEQYF
TRBD1,TRBJ1-6,NA,TRBV27,15,TGTGCCAGCAGTCGACCGGGACAGTATAATTCACCCCTCCACTTT,CASSRPGQYNSPLHF
TRBD1,TRBJ2-7,NA,TRBV6-5,13,TGTGCCAGCACCGGGACAGGCCCCTACGAGCAGTACTTC,CASTGTGPYEQYF
TRBD1,TRBJ1-4,few,TRBV4-2,15,TGTGCCAGCAGCCAACATGGACAGGGATTAGAAAAACTGTTTTTT,CASSQHGQGLEKLFF
NA,TRBJ1-1,few,TRBV19,14,TGTGCCAGTAGTACGCAGGTCATGAACACTGAAGCTTTCTTT,CASSTQVMNTEAFF
TRBD1,TRBJ2-1,once,TRBV9,14,TGTGCCAGCAGCGATAACAGGGGACGGGATGAGCAGTTCTTC,CASSDNRGRDEQFF